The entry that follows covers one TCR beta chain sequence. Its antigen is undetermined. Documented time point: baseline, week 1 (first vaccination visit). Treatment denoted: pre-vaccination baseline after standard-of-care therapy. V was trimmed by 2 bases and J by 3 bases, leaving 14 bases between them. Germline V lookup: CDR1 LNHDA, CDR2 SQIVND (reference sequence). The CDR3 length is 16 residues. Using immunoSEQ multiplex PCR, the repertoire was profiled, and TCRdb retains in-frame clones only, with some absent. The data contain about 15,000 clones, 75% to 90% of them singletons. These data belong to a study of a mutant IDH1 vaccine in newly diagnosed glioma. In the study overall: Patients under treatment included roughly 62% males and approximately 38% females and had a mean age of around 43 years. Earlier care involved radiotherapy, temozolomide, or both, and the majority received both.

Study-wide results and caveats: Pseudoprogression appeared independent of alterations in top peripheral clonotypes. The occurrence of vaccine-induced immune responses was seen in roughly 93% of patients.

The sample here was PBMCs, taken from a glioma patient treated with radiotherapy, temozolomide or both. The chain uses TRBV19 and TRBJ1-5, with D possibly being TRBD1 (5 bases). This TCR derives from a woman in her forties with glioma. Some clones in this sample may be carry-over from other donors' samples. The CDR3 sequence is CASSITWQGPNQPQHF. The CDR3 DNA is TGTGCCAGTAGTATAACATGGCAGGGACCCAATCAGCCCCAGCATTTT. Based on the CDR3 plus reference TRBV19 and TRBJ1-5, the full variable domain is DGGITQSPKYLFRKEGQNVTLSCEQNLNHDAMYWYRQDPGQGLRLIYYSQIVNDFQKGDIAEGYSVSREKKESFPLTVTSAQKNPTAFYLCASSITWQGPNQPQHFGDGTRLSIL.